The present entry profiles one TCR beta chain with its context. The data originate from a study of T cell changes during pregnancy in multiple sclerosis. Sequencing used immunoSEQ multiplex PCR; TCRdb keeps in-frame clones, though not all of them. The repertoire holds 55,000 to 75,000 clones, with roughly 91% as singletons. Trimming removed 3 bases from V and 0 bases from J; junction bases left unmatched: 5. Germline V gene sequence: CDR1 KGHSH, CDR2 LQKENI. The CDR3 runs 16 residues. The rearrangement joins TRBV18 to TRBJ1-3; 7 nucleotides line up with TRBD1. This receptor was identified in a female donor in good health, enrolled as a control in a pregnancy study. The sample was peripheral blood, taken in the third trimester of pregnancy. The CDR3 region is CASSPGTVPSGNTIYF. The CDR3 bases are TGTGCCAGCTCACCTGGGACAGTTCCCTCTGGAAACACCATATATTTT.